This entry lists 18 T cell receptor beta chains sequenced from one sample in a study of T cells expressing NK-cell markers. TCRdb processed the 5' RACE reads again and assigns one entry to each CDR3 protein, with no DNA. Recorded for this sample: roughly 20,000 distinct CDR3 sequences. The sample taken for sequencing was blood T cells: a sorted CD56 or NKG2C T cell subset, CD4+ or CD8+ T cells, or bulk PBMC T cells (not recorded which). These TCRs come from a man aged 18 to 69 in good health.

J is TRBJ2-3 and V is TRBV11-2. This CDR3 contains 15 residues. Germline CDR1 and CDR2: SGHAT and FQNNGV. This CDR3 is CASSFGRSSTDTQYF.

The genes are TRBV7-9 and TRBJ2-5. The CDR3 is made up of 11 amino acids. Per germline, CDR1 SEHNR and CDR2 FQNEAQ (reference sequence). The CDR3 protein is CASSLWETQYF.

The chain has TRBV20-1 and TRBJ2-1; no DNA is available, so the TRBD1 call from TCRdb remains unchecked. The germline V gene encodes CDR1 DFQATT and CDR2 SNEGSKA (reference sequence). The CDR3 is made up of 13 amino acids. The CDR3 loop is CSARSREGSEQFF.

CDR3 in amino acids: CASSPGTVTPLAKNIQYF. The chain has TRBV27 and TRBJ2-4; TCRdb reports TRBD1, a call that lacks DNA to check it against. Germline CDR1 is MNHEY and CDR2 is SMNVEV (reference sequence). The CDR3 runs to 18 residues.

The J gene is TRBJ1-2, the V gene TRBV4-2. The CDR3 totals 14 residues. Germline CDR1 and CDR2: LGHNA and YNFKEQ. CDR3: CASSQDFGEYGYTF.

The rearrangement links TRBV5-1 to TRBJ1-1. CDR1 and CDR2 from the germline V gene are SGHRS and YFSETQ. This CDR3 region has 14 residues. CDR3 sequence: CASSLDSMNTEAFF.

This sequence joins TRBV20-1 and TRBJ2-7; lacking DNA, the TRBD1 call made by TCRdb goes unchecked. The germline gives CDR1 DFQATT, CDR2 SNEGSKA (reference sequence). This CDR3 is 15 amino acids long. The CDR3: CSADRPGTGRDEQYF.

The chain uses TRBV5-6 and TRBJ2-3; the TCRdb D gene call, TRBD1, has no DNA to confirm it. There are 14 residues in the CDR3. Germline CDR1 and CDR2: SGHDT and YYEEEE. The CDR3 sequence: CASSLMGATDTQYF.

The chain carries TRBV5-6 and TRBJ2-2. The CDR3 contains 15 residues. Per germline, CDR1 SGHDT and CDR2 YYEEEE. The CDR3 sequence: CASSLGGTNTGELFF.

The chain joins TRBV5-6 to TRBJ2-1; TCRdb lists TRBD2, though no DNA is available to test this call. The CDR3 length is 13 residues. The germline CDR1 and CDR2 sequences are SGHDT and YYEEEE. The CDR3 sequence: CASSLVWRAEQFF.

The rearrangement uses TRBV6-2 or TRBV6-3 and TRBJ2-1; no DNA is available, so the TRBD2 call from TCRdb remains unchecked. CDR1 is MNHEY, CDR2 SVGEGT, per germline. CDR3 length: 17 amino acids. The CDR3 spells CASRTSRLAGEVNEQFF.

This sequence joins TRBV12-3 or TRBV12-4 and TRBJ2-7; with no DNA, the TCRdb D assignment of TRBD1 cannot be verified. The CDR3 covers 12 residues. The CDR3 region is CASSPHTYEQYF.

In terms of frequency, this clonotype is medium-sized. CDR3 loop: CASSPPGNEQFF. The chain recombines TRBV12-3 or TRBV12-4 with TRBJ2-1; TCRdb returns TRBD1, unconfirmable since there is no DNA. The CDR3 totals 12 residues.

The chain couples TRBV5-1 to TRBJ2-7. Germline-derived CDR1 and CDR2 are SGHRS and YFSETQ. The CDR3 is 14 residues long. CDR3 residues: CASSLEQLGNEQYF.

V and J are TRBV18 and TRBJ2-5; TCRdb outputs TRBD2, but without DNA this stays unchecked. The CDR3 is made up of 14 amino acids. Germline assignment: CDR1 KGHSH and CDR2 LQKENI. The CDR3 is CASSPGRTEETQYF.

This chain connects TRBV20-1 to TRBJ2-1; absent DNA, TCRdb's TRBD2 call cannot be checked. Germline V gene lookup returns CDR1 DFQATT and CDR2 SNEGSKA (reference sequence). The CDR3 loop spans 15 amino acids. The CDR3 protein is CSATRLAGTNNEQFF.

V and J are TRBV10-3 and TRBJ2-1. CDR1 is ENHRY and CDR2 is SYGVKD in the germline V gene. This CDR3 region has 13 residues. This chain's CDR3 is CAIRGGSYNEQFF.

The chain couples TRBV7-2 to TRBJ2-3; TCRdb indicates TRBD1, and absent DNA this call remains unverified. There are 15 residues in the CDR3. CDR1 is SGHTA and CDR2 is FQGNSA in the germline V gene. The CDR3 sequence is CASSSGTGLKDTQYF.